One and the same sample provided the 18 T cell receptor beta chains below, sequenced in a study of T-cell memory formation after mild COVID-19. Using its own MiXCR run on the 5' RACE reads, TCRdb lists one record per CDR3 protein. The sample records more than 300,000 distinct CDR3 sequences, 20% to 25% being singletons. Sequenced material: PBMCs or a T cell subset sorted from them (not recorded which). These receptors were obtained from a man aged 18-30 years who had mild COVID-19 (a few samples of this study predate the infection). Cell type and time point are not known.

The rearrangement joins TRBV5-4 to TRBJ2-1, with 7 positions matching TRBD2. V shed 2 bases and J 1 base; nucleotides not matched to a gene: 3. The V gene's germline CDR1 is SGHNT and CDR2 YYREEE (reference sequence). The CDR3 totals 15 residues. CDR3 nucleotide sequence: TGTGCCAGCAGCTTCGGGGGGACTTCCTACAATGAGCAGTTCTTC. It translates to CASSFGGTSYNEQFF.

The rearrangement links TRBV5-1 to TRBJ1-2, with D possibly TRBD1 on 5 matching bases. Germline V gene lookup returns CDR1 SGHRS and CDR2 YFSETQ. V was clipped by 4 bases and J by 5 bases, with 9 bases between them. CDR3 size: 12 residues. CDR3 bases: TGCGCCAGCAGCCCTAAGGGGTATGGCTACACCTTC. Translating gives CASSPKGYGYTF.

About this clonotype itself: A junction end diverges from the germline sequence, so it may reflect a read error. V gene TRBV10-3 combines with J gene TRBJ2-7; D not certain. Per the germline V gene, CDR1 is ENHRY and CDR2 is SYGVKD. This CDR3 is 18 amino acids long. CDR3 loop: CATSYRAVLRLLGYEQYF. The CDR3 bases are TGTGCCACCAGTTATCGGGCAGTCCTACGATTGTTAGGCTACGAGCAGTACTTC.

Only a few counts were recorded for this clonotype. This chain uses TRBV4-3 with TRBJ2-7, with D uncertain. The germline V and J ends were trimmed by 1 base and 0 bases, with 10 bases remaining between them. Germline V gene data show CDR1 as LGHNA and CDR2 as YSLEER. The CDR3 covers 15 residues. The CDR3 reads CASSQVWKASYEQYF. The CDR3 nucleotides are TGCGCCAGCAGCCAAGTCTGGAAGGCCTCCTACGAGCAGTACTTC.

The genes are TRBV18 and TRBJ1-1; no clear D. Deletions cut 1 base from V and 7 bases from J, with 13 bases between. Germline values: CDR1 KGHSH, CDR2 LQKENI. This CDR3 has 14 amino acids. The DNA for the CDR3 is TGTGCCAGCTCACCACGACGCAGCGGGCTTGAAGCTTTCTTT. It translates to CASSPRRSGLEAFF.

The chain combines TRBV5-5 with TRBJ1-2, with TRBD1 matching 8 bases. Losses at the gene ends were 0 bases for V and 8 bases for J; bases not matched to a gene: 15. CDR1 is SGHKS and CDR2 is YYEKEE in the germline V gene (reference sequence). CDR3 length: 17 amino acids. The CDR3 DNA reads TGTGCCAGCAGCTTGGAACTCATGGTGACAGGGGATTGGGGCTACACCTTC. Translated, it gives CASSLELMVTGDWGYTF. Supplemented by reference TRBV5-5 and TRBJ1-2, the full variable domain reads DAGVTQSPTHLIKTRGQQVTLRCSPISGHKSVSWYQQVLGQGPQFIFQYYEKEERGRGNFPDRFSARQFPNYSSELNVNALLLGDSALYLCASSLELMVTGDWGYTFGSGTRLTVV.

CDR3 coding DNA: TGTGCCAGCATCTGGGGATTACACTACAATGAGCAGTTCTTC. Translated: CASIWGLHYNEQFF. The rearrangement links TRBV12-3 or TRBV12-4 to TRBJ2-1; D is uncertain. The V end lost 7 bases, the J end lost 3 bases, and 13 bases lay between the germline ends. This CDR3 spans 14 amino acids.

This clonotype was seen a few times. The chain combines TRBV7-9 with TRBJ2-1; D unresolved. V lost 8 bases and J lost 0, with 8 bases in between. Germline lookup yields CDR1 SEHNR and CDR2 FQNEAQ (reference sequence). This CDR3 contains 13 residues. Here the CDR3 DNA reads TGTGCCAGCCCTAGTAGCTCCTACAATGAGCAGTTCTTC. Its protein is CASPSSSYNEQFF.

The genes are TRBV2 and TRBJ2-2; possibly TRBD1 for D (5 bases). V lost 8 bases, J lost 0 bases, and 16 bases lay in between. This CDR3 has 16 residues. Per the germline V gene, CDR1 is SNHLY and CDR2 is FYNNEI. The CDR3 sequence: CASGNVRTTNTGELFF. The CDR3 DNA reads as TGTGCCAGCGGGAATGTTAGGACAACGAACACCGGGGAGCTGTTTTTT.

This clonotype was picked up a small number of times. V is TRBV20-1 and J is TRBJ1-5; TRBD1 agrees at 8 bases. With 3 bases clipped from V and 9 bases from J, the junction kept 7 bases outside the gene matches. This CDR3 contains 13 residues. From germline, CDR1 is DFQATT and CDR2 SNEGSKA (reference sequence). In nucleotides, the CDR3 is TGCAGTGCTAGCGGACAGGGCCATGGGCCCCAGCATTTT. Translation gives CSASGQGHGPQHF.

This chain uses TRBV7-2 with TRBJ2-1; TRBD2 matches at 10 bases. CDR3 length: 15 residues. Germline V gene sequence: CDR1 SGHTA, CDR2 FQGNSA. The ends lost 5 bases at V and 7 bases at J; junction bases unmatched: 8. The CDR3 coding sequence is TGTGCCAGCAGCCCCGGGAGCGGGGGGGCAAATGAGCAGTTCTTC. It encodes CASSPGSGGANEQFF.

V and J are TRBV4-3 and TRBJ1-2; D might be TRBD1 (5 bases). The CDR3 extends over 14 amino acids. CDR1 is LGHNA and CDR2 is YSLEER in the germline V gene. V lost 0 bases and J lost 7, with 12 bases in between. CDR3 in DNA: TGCGCCAGCAGCCAAGATCAGGGACGTGGTGGCTACACCTTC. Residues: CASSQDQGRGGYTF.

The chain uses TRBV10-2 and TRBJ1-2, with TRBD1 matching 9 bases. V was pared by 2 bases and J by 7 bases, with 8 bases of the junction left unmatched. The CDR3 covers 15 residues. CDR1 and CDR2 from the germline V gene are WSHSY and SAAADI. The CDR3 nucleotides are TGCGCCAGCAGTGAGAGTTTGGACAGGGGATTTGGCTACACCTTC. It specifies CASSESLDRGFGYTF.

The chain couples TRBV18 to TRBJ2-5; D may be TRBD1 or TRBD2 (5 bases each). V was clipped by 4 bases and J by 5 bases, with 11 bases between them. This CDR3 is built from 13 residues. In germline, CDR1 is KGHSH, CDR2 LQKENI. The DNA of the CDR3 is TGTGCCAGCTCACGGGACCGGATGGAGACCCAGTACTTC. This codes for CASSRDRMETQYF.

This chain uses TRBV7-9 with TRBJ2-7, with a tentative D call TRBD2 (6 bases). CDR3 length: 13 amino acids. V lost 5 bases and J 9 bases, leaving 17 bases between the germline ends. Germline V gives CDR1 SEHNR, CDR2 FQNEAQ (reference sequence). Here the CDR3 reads CASSPSEGLGQYF. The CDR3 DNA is TGTGCCAGCAGCCCCTCGGAGGGTCTAGGGCAGTACTTC.

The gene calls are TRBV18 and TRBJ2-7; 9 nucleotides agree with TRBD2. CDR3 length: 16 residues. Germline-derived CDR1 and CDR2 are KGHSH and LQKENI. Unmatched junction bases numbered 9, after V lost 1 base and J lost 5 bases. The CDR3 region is CASSPLAGDAIHEQYV. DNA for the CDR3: TGTGCCAGCTCACCACTAGCGGGGGATGCAATCCACGAGCAGTACGTC.

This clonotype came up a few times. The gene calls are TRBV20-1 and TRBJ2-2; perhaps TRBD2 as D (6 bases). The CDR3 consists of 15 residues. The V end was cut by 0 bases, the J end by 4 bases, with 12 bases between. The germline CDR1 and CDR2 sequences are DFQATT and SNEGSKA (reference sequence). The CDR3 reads CSARDGRQPTGELFF. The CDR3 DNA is TGCAGTGCTAGAGACGGGAGACAACCCACCGGGGAGCTGTTTTTT.

CDR3 coding DNA: TGTGCCAGCAGCCAAGAGTCGACAGGACTTTACAATGAGCAGTTCTTC. As protein: CASSQESTGLYNEQFF. This chain connects TRBV4-2 to TRBJ2-1; a weak D match, TRBD1 (6 bases). This CDR3 spans 16 amino acids. Germline V gene data show CDR1 as LGHNA and CDR2 as YNFKEQ. Trimming cost V 0 bases and J 4 bases, with 13 bases left between them.